The 5 T cell receptor beta chains below all came from one sample that was sequenced in a study of T cells in localized non-small cell lung cancer. Sequencing used immunoSEQ multiplex PCR; TCRdb keeps in-frame clones, though not all of them. The profile covers 100,000 to 150,000 clones, with 89% appearing a single time and approximately 1.5% taken by the ten largest. The material was peripheral blood, obtained before any cancer treatment. These TCRs come from a female donor of 60 years or more with stage I lung adenocarcinoma.

The chain carries TRBV11-2 and TRBJ2-3, with 9 bases lining up with TRBD2. Germline lookup yields CDR1 SGHAT and CDR2 FQNNGV. The CDR3 is 16 amino acids. After removal of 1 base from V and 4 bases from J, the junction contained 6 bases not matched to a gene. The CDR3 loop reads CASSLGVAGAADTQYF. For the CDR3, the DNA is TGTGCCAGCAGCTTAGGGGTAGCGGGAGCAGCAGATACGCAGTATTTT.

A single count supports this clone. This chain links TRBV6-5 with TRBJ2-7, with D perhaps matching TRBD1 (6 bases). The CDR3 contains 14 residues. Germline CDR1 reads MNHEY; CDR2 reads SVGAGI. V was cut by 6 bases and J by 3 bases, with 15 bases left in between. CDR3: CASRRGGQIYEQYF. CDR3 bases: TGTGCCAGCAGAAGAGGCGGACAGATCTACGAGCAGTACTTC.

The chain has TRBV2 and TRBJ1-5; a weak D match, TRBD1 (6 bases). V lost 9 bases and J lost 1, with 13 bases in between. This CDR3 spans 14 amino acids. Germline CDR1 is SNHLY and CDR2 is FYNNEI. In DNA, the CDR3 is TGTGCCAGTATGACAGGAGGAAGCAATCAGCCCCAGCATTTT. This translates into CASMTGGSNQPQHF.

The chain links TRBV5-6 to TRBJ2-2; D is undetermined. CDR3 length equals 16 residues. V dropped 0 bases and J dropped 1 base, with 10 bases sitting between them. Germline lookup yields CDR1 SGHDT and CDR2 YYEEEE. Here the CDR3 reads CASSLAAHRNTGELFF. The DNA of the CDR3 is TGTGCCAGCAGCTTGGCAGCGCACAGGAACACCGGGGAGCTGTTTTTT.

CDR3 coding DNA: TGTGCCAGCAGCTTCAGGCCTAGCGGTAGAAACACCGGGGAGCTGTTTTTT. Residues: CASSFRPSGRNTGELFF. V gene TRBV11-2 combines with J gene TRBJ2-2, with 7 bases that match TRBD2. Germline lookup yields CDR1 SGHAT and CDR2 FQNNGV. The trim removed 3 bases at V and 2 bases at J, leaving 9 bases unmatched. The CDR3 sequence is 17 residues long. Full variable domain (rest looked up from reference TRBV11-2 and TRBJ2-2): EAGVAQSPRYKIIEKRQSVAFWCNPISGHATLYWYQQILGQGPKLLIQFQNNGVVDDSQLPKDRFSAERLKGVDSTLKIQPAKLEDSAVYLCASSFRPSGRNTGELFFGEGSRLTVL.